Presented here are 20 T cell receptor beta chains from one specimen sequenced in a study of cytomegalovirus exposure and HLA in healthy donors. PCR used 60 Vbeta primers and 13 Jbeta primers. Here immunoSEQ multiplex PCR was the method, and the copy in TCRdb shows in-frame clones only, minus some. This sample contains 100,000 to 150,000 clones. The material sequenced was PBMCs. The receptor source for this set is a woman aged 40 to 49 in good health and CMV-seropositive.

The chain carries TRBV7-9 and TRBJ1-2, with D hard to call. CDR3 length: 13 residues. Trimming left V 4 bases short and J 4 bases short, with 10 bases between. Germline-derived CDR1 and CDR2 are SEHNR and FQNEAQ (reference sequence). The CDR3: CASSSRSLYGYTF. The CDR3 DNA reads as TGTGCCAGCAGCTCACGGAGCCTCTATGGCTACACCTTC.

The gene calls are TRBV29-1 and TRBJ1-1; D perhaps matches TRBD1 (5 bases). V lost 4 bases and J 3 bases, leaving 9 bases between the germline ends. Per germline, CDR1 SQVTM and CDR2 ANQGSEA. The CDR3 sequence is 12 residues long. CDR3: CSVGEGDTEAFF. In DNA, the CDR3 is TGCAGCGTTGGCGAAGGGGACACTGAAGCTTTCTTT.

The V call is TRBV7-3, the J call TRBJ1-4; 7 nucleotides agree with TRBD1. The trim removed 0 bases at V and 5 bases at J, leaving 3 bases unmatched. This CDR3 contains 15 residues. Germline values: CDR1 SGHTA, CDR2 FQGTGA. The CDR3 protein is CASSLTGQWNEKLFF. DNA of the CDR3: TGTGCCAGCAGCTTAACGGGACAGTGGAATGAAAAACTGTTTTTT.

The V and J genes are TRBV7-6 and TRBJ2-5; 11 bases are shared with TRBD1. This CDR3 has 16 residues. Germline trimming cut 5 bases from V and 2 bases from J; bases unmatched to any gene: 7. The V gene's germline CDR1 is SGHVS and CDR2 FNYEAQ. The CDR3 DNA follows: TGTGCCAGCAGCCTCGGAAGGGACAGGGGGCAAGAGACCCAGTACTTC. Encoded protein: CASSLGRDRGQETQYF.

This sequence joins TRBV21-1 and TRBJ2-7; TRBD1 is the table's D call, not checked against the DNA. TRBV21-1 is deemed a pseudogene. The CDR3 is 14 residues long. The CDR3 bases are TGTGCCAGCAGCATTCGGGACAGAGACTACGAGCAGTACTTC. Its protein product is CASSIRDRDYEQYF.

The rearrangement uses TRBV28 and TRBJ2-7; a weak D match, TRBD2 (5 bases). The CDR3 runs to 14 residues. The germline V gene encodes CDR1 MDHEN and CDR2 SYDVKM. Trimming shortened V by 5 bases and J by 0 bases, and 11 bases separated the two germline ends. The CDR3 is CASSRTGYSYEQYF. DNA for the CDR3: TGTGCCAGCAGTAGGACTGGATACTCCTACGAGCAGTACTTC.

The rearrangement links TRBV4-1 to TRBJ2-7; D is unresolved. Germline CDR1 reads MGHRA; CDR2 reads YSYEKL. The germline V and J ends were trimmed by 0 bases and 3 bases, with 6 bases remaining between them. The CDR3 has 13 residues. This chain's CDR3 is CASSQDTSYEQYF. CDR3 nucleotides: TGCGCCAGCAGCCAAGATACCAGCTACGAGCAGTACTTC.

The chain links TRBV27 to TRBJ2-7, with 8 nucleotides matching TRBD2. Germline V lookup: CDR1 MNHEY, CDR2 SMNVEV (reference sequence). This CDR3 region has 15 residues. The ends lost 3 bases at V and 0 bases at J; junction bases unmatched: 4. The CDR3 DNA is TGTGCCAGCAGTTTCTCGCGGGAGGCCTCCTACGAGCAGTACTTC. Translated: CASSFSREASYEQYF.

This sequence joins TRBV6-5 and TRBJ2-7; 7 nucleotides line up with TRBD1. Germline lookup yields CDR1 MNHEY and CDR2 SVGAGI. The CDR3 is made up of 12 amino acids. Trimming took 6 bases from V and 4 from J; bases not matched to a gene: 3. The CDR3 DNA reads as TGTGCCAGCAGCCCGACAGGGTACGAGCAGTACTTC. Translated: CASSPTGYEQYF.

CDR3 sequence reads: CASSISGQGSGYTF. CDR3 DNA sequence: TGCGCCAGCAGCATTTCTGGACAGGGAAGCGGCTACACCTTC. This chain connects TRBV5-1 to TRBJ1-2; 8 bases match TRBD1. The CDR3 extends over 14 amino acids. Germline V lookup: CDR1 SGHRS, CDR2 YFSETQ. Unmatched junction bases numbered 10, after V lost 4 bases and J lost 8 bases.

The rearrangement links TRBV9 to TRBJ2-3; TRBD2 agrees at 9 bases. Trimming cost V 3 bases and J 10 bases; bases outside gene matches: 3. The CDR3 is made up of 12 amino acids. Per germline, CDR1 SGDLS and CDR2 YYNGEE. CDR3 region: CASSELAGAQYF. CDR3 sequence (DNA): TGTGCCAGCAGCGAACTAGCGGGTGCGCAGTATTTT. Drawing the rest from reference TRBV9 and TRBJ2-3, the complete variable domain is DSGVTQTPKHLITATGQRVTLRCSPRSGDLSVYWYQQSLDQGLQFLIQYYNGEERAKGNILERFSAQQFPDLHSELNLSSLELGDSALYFCASSELAGAQYFGPGTRLTVL.

The rearrangement links TRBV5-1 to TRBJ1-1; 8 bases agree with TRBD1. The CDR3 extends over 13 amino acids. Germline V gene data show CDR1 as SGHRS and CDR2 as YFSETQ. The V and J ends lost 1 base and 11 bases, in that order; junction bases with no gene match: 7. CDR3 region: CASSLFPGGDAFF. CDR3 DNA: TGCGCCAGCAGCTTGTTCCCAGGGGGCGACGCTTTCTTT.

This chain uses TRBV5-1 with TRBJ1-5; a weak D match, TRBD1 (5 bases). The CDR3 totals 15 residues. Trimming removed 3 bases at V and 1 base at J, with 11 bases between. Germline CDR1 reads SGHRS; CDR2 reads YFSETQ. The CDR3 spells CASSSTGDSNQPQHF. The CDR3 coding sequence is TGCGCCAGCAGCTCCACGGGGGACAGCAATCAGCCCCAGCATTTT.

The chain has TRBV27 and TRBJ1-2, with D possibly matching TRBD1 (5 bases). Trimming took 6 bases from V and 0 from J, leaving 14 bases between them. CDR1 and CDR2 from the germline V gene are MNHEY and SMNVEV (reference sequence). The CDR3 has 15 amino acids. Written as DNA, the CDR3 is TGTGCCAGCAGCTCTCCGGGGGTCGCTAACTATGGCTACACCTTC. This gives the protein CASSSPGVANYGYTF.

CDR3 sequence: CARGAASYEQYF. The CDR3 nucleotides read TGTGCCAGGGGAGCTGCGTCCTACGAGCAGTACTTC. The chain couples TRBV25-1 to TRBJ2-7; D may be TRBD2 (5 bases). Looked up from germline, CDR1 is MGHDK and CDR2 is SYGVNS. The length of the CDR3 is 12 residues. V lost 9 bases and J 1 base, leaving 10 bases between the germline ends.

V usage is TRBV7-8 and J usage is TRBJ2-7; maybe TRBD2 (6 bases). Germline V gene data show CDR1 as SGHVS and CDR2 as FQNEAQ. There are 16 residues in the CDR3. Trimming cost V 1 base and J 2 bases, with 15 bases left between them. The CDR3 coding sequence is TGTGCCAGCAGCTTAGTGGGGGGTGAGGTGGCCTACGAGCAGTACTTC. Translation gives CASSLVGGEVAYEQYF.

The genes are TRBV10-3 and TRBJ2-1; D may be TRBD1 (8 bases). The germline gives CDR1 ENHRY, CDR2 SYGVKD. Between the trimmed V and J ends, which lost 2 bases and 8 bases, there was a span of 16 bases. CDR3 size: 15 residues. CDR3 nucleotide sequence: TGTGCCATCAGTGAGAAGACAGGGGAGGGCTATGAGCAGTTCTTC. Protein: CAISEKTGEGYEQFF.

The rearrangement uses TRBV5-1 and TRBJ1-1; D is undetermined. The CDR3 covers 14 residues. Trimming shortened V by 0 bases and J by 10 bases, and 16 bases separated the two germline ends. CDR1 is SGHRS, CDR2 YFSETQ, per germline. CDR3 sequence: CASSLAKTTEGAFF. CDR3 sequence (DNA): TGCGCCAGCAGCTTGGCCAAGACGACCGAGGGAGCTTTCTTT.

This chain's CDR3 is CSAPGTHGYTF. The CDR3 DNA reads as TGCAGCGCCCCCGGGACACATGGCTACACCTTC. V usage is TRBV20-1 and J usage is TRBJ1-2; TRBD1 is a possible D gene (6 bases). This CDR3 is 11 amino acids long. Germline CDR1 reads DFQATT; CDR2 reads SNEGSKA (reference sequence).

To note about this clone: The same CDR3 also results from other DNA sequences found in this sample. The chain couples TRBV28 to TRBJ1-5, with D maybe TRBD1 (5 bases). The V gene's germline CDR1 is MDHEN and CDR2 SYDVKM. The CDR3 loop spans 16 amino acids. V dropped 6 bases and J dropped 2 bases, with 17 bases sitting between them. The CDR3 nucleotides are TGTGCCAGCAGATCCCCGGGGGGGACGGGCAATCAGCCCCAGCATTTT. Its translation is CASRSPGGTGNQPQHF.